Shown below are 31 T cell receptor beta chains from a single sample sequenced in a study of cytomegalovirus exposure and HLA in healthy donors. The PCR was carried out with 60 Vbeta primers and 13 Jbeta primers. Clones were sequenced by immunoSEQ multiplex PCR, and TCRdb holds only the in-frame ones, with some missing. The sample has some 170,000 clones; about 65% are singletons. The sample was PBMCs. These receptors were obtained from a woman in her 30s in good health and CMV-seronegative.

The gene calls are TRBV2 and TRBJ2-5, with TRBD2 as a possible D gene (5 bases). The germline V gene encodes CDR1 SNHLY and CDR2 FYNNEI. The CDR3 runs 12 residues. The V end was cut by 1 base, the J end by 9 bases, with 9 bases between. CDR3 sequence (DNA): TGTGCCAGCAGTGAAGGGCTGAGGGCCCAGTACTTC. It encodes CASSEGLRAQYF. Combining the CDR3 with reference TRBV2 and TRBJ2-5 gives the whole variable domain EPEVTQTPSHQVTQMGQEVILRCVPISNHLYFYWYRQILGQKVEFLVSFYNNEISEKSEIFDDQFSVERPDGSNFTLKIRSTKLEDSAMYFCASSEGLRAQYFGPGTRLLVL.

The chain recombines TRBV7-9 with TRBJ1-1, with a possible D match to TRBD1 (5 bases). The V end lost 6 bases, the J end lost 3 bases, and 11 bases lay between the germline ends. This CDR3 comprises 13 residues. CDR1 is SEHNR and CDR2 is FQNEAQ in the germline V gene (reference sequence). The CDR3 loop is CASSTLGDTEAFF. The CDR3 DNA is TGTGCCAGCAGTACCTTAGGGGACACTGAAGCTTTCTTT.

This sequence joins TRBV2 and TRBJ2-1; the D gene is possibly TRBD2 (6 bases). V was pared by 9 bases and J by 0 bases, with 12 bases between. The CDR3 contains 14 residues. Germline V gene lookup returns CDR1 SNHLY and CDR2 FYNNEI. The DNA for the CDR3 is TGTGCCAGGGGTAGCGGATCCTCCTACAATGAGCAGTTCTTC. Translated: CARGSGSSYNEQFF. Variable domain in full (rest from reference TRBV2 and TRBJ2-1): EPEVTQTPSHQVTQMGQEVILRCVPISNHLYFYWYRQILGQKVEFLVSFYNNEISEKSEIFDDQFSVERPDGSNFTLKIRSTKLEDSAMYFCARGSGSSYNEQFFGPGTRLTVL.

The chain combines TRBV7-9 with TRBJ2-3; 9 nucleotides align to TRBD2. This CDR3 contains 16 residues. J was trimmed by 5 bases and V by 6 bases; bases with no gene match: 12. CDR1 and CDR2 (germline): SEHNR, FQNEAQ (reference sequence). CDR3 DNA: TGTGCCAGCAGTCGCTTCGCGGGAGGGCAGGTAGATACGCAGTATTTT. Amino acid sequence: CASSRFAGGQVDTQYF.

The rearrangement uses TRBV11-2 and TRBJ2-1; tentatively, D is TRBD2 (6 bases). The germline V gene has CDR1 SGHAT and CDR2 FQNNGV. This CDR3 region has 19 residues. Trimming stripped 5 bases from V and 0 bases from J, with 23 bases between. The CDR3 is CASSLNRRDSPISYNEQFF. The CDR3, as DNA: TGTGCCAGCAGCCTCAACCGGAGGGACTCTCCAATCTCCTACAATGAGCAGTTCTTC.

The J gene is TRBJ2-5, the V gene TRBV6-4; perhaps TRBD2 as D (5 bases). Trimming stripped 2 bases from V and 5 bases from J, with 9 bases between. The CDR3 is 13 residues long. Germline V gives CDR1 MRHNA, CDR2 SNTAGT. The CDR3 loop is CASSDRTGETQYF. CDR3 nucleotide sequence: TGTGCCAGCAGTGACAGGACGGGGGAGACCCAGTACTTC.

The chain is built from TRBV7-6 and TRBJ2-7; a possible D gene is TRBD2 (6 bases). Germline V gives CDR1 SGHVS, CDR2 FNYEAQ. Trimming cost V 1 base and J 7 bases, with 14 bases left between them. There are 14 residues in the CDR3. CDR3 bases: TGTGCCAGCAGCTTAGAAGTGAGCGGGCCTGAGCAGTACTTC. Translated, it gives CASSLEVSGPEQYF.

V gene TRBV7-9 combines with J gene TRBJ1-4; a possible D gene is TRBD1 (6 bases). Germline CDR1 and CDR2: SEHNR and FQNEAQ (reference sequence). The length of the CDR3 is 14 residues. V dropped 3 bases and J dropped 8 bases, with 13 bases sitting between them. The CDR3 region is CASSFSGVGEKLFF. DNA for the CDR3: TGTGCCAGCAGCTTTTCAGGGGTGGGAGAAAAACTGTTTTTT.

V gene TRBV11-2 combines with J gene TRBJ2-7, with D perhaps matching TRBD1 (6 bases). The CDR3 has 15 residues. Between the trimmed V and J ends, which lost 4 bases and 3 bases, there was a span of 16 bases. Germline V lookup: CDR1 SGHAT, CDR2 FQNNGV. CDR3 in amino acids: CASSSSDRRRYEQYF. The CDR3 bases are TGTGCCAGCAGCTCTTCCGACAGGCGACGCTACGAGCAGTACTTC.

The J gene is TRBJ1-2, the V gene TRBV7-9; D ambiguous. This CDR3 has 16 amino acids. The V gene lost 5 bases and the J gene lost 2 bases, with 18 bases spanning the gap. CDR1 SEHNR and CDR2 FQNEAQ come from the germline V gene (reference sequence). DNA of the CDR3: TGTGCCAGCAGCCAGCTCACCGGGTCCTTAAACTATGGCTACACCTTC. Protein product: CASSQLTGSLNYGYTF. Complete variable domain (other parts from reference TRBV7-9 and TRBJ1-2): DTGVSQNPRHKITKRGQNVTFRCDPISEHNRLYWYRQTLGQGPEFLTYFQNEAQLEKSRLLSDRFSAERPKGSFSTLEIQRTEQGDSAMYLCASSQLTGSLNYGYTFGSGTRLTVV.

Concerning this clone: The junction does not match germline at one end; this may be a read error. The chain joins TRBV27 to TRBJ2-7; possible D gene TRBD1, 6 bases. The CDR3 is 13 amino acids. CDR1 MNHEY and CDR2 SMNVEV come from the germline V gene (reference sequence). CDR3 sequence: CASSRRGHFEQCF. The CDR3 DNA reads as TGTGCCAGCAGCCGAAGGGGACACTTCGAGCAGTGCTTC.

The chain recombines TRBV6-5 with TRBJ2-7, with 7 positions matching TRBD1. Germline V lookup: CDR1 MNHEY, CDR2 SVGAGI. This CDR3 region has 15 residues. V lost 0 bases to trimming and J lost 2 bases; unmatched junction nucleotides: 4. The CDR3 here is CASSYSGQGAYEQYF. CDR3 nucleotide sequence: TGTGCCAGCAGTTACTCAGGGCAGGGGGCCTACGAGCAGTACTTC.

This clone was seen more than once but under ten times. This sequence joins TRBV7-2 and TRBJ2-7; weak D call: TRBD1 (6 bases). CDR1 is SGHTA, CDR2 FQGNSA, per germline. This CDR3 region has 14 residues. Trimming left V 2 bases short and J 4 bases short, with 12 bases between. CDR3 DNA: TGTGCCAGCAGCTTACGGACAGACGTTTACGAGCAGTACTTC. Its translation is CASSLRTDVYEQYF.

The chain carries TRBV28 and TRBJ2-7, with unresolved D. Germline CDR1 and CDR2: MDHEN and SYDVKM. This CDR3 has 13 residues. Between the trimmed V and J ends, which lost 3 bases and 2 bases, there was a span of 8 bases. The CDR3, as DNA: TGTGCCAGCAGTTTCCCAGGAACCTACGAGCAGTACTTC. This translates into CASSFPGTYEQYF.

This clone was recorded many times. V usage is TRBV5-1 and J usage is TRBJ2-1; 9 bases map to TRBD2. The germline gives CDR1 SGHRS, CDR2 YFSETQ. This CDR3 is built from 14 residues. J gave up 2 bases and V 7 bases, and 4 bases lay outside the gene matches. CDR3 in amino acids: CASCSSGAYNEQFF. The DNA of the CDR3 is TGCGCCAGCTGCTCTAGCGGGGCCTACAATGAGCAGTTCTTC.

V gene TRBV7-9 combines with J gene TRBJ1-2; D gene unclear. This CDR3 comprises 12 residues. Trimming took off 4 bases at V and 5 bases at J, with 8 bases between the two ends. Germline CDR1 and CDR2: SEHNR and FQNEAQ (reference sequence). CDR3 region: CASSYLEYGYTF. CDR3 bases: TGTGCCAGCAGCTACTTAGAGTATGGCTACACCTTC.

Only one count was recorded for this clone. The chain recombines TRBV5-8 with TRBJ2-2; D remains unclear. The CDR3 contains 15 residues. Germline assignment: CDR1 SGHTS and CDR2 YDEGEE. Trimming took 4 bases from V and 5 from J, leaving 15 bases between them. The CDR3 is CASSRQEQLTGELFF. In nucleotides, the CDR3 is TGTGCCAGCAGCCGACAAGAACAGTTGACCGGGGAGCTGTTTTTT.

In DNA, the CDR3 is TGTGCCAGCAGTTACTCCCTTTACAATGAGCAGTTCTTC. Its translation: CASSYSLYNEQFF. The V and J genes are TRBV6-5 and TRBJ2-1, with D hard to call. Germline CDR1 reads MNHEY; CDR2 reads SVGAGI. The CDR3 is 13 residues long. The V end lost 0 bases, the J end lost 4 bases, and 4 bases lay between the germline ends.

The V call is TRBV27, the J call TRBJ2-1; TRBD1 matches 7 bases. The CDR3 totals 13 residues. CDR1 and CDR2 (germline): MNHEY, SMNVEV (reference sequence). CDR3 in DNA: TGTGCAGCCTCAGGGGGCTCCTACAATGAGCAGTTCTTC. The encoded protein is CAASGGSYNEQFF.

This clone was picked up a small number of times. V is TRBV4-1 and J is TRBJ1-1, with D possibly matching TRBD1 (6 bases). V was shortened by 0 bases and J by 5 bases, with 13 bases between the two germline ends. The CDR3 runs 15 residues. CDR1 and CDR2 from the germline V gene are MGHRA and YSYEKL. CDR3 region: CASSQDGGGTTEAFF. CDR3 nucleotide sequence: TGCGCCAGCAGCCAAGACGGGGGGGGCACGACTGAAGCTTTCTTT.

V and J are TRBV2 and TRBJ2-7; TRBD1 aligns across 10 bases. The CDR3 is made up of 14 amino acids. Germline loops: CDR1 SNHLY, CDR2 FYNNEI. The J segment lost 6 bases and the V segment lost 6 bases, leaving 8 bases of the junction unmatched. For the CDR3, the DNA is TGTGCCAGCAGGGACCGGGACAGGGGATCCGAGCAGTACTTC. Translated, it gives CASRDRDRGSEQYF. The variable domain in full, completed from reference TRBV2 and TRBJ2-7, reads EPEVTQTPSHQVTQMGQEVILRCVPISNHLYFYWYRQILGQKVEFLVSFYNNEISEKSEIFDDQFSVERPDGSNFTLKIRSTKLEDSAMYFCASRDRDRGSEQYFGPGTRLTVT.

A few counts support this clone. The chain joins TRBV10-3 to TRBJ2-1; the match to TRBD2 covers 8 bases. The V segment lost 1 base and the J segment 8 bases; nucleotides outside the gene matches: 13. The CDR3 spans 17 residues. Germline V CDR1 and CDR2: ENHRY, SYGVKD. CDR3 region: CAISELWSGSSRDEQFF. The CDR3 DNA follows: TGTGCCATCAGTGAGTTGTGGAGCGGGAGCAGTAGAGATGAGCAGTTCTTC.

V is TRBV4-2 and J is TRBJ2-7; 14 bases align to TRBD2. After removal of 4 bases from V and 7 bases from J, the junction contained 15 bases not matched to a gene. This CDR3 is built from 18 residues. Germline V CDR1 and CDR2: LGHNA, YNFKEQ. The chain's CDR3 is CASSPGLAGVWGNGEQYF. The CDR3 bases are TGTGCCAGCAGCCCGGGACTAGCGGGAGTATGGGGAAACGGGGAGCAGTACTTC.

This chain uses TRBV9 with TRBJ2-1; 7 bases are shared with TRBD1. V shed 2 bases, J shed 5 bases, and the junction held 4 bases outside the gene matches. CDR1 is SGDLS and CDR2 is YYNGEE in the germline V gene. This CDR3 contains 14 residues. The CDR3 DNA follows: TGTGCCAGCAGCGTGTCGACAGGGCACAATGAGCAGTTCTTC. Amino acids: CASSVSTGHNEQFF.

CDR3 nucleotides: TGTGCCAGCAGCCGTTCCTATGACAGGGCGTTCGGCTACACCTTC. Residues: CASSRSYDRAFGYTF. The rearrangement links TRBV7-2 to TRBJ1-2, with 7 bases matching TRBD1. In germline, CDR1 is SGHTA, CDR2 FQGNSA. CDR3 size: 15 residues. Unmatched junction bases numbered 14, after V lost 5 bases and J lost 8 bases.

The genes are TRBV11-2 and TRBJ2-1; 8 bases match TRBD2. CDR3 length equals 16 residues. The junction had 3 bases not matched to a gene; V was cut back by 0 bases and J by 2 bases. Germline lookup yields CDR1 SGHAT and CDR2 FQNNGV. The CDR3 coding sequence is TGTGCCAGCAGCTTAGAGCCAGCGGGGGCCTACAATGAGCAGTTCTTC. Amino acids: CASSLEPAGAYNEQFF.

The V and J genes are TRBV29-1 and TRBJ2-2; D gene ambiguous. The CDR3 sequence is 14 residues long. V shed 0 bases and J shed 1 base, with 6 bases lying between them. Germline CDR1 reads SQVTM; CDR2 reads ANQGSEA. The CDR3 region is CSVEDRQNTGELFF. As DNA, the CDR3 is TGCAGCGTTGAAGATAGACAGAACACCGGGGAGCTGTTTTTT.

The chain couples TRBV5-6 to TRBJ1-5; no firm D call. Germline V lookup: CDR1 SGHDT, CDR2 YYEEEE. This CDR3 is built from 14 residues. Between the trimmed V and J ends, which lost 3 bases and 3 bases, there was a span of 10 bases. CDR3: CASSSRGFNQPQHF. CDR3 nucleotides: TGTGCCAGCAGCTCACGAGGGTTCAATCAGCCCCAGCATTTT.

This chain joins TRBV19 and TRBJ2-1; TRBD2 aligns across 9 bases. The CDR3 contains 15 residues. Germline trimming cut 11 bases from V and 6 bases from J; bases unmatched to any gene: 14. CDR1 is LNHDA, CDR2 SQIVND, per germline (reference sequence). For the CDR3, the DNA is TGTGCCTTTTCCCAAGCTGGACTAGCGATCAATGAGCAGTTCTTC. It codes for CAFSQAGLAINEQFF.

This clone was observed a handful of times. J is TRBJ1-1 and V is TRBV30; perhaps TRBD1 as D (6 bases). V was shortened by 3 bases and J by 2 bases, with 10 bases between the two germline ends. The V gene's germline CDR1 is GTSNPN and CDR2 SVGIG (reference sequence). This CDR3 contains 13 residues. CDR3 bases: TGTGCCTGGAGCGTCAGGGGAAACACTGAAGCTTTCTTT. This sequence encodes CAWSVRGNTEAFF. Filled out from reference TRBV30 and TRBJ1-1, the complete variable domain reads SQTIHQWPATLVQPVGSPLSLECTVEGTSNPNLYWYRQAAGRGLQLLFYSVGIGQISSEVPQNLSASRPQDRQFILSSKKLLLSDSGFYLCAWSVRGNTEAFFGQGTRLTVV.

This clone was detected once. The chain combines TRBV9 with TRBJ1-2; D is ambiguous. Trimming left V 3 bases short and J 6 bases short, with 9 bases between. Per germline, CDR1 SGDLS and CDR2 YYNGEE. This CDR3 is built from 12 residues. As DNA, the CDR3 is TGTGCCAGCAGCGACCGAAGCAATGGCTACACCTTC. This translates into CASSDRSNGYTF.